This TCR beta chain was sequenced during a study of blood T cells in healthy people across ages. There were at least 5.5 micrograms of total RNA extracted from every sample. Alongside a J-beta primer mix, a sample-barcoded 5' primer served in a second PCR lasting about 7 to 12 cycles. Sequencing recovered at least 2.5 million CDR3-containing paired-end reads from each sample. From the 5' RACE reads, TCRdb called clonotypes with MiXCR, one entry per CDR3 protein. The sample has under 2,000,000 distinct CDR3 sequences, around half seen once. The CDR3 is 12 amino acids. V dropped 4 bases and J dropped 8 bases, with 10 bases sitting between them. In germline, CDR1 is LNHNV, CDR2 YYDKDF (reference sequence).

This chain links TRBV15 with TRBJ2-3; TRBD2 might be the D (6 bases). This TCR came from a middle-aged woman in good health. The sequenced sample was blood. DNA of the CDR3: TGTGCCACCAGCACGGCGGGGTCTACGCAGTATTTT. It codes for CATSTAGSTQYF.